These 23 T cell receptor beta chains were all obtained from the same sample, sequenced in a study of OX40 agonist ivuxolimab in advanced cancers. The library came from the immunoSEQ multiplex PCR assay. Not all clones reach the TCRdb copy of this immuneACCESS table, which keeps in-frame sequences only. Checked studies attribute under half of the gap to unresolved V genes and leave the rest unexplained. In all, the sample holds 40,000 to 45,000 clones, and roughly four fifths of those were seen once. Jointly, the top ten make up about 2.5% of the sample. Specimen: CD4+ or CD8+ T cells sorted from blood, collected in a trial of the OX40 agonist ivuxolimab. These receptors originate from an adult with an advanced solid tumor such as melanoma, head and neck, liver or kidney cancer.

The genes are TRBV6-1 and TRBJ1-2, with D possibly being TRBD1 (6 bases). The CDR3 has 13 amino acids. Germline CDR1 and CDR2: MNHNS and SASEGT. Trimming stripped 8 bases from V and 2 bases from J, with 12 bases between. The CDR3 protein is CASAPGENYGYTF. DNA for the CDR3: TGTGCCAGCGCCCCAGGGGAGAACTATGGCTACACCTTC.

Regarding this clone: A junction boundary mismatches the germline segment, possibly from a read error. As DNA, the CDR3 is TGCGCCAGCAGCAGGGGCTCCAACAATGAGCAGTTCTTC. Its translation: CASSRGSNNEQFF. V usage is TRBV5-1 and J usage is TRBJ2-1; a weak D match, TRBD1 (5 bases). This CDR3 comprises 13 residues. The germline V gene encodes CDR1 SGHRS and CDR2 YFSETQ.

The sample holds one count of this clone. The J gene is TRBJ2-3, the V gene TRBV5-1; no firm D call. V gave up 3 bases and J gave up 2 bases, with 10 bases separating them. This CDR3 region has 14 residues. The V gene's germline CDR1 is SGHRS and CDR2 YFSETQ. The CDR3 DNA is TGCGCCAGCAGCTCTGCTTTGATCACAGATACGCAGTATTTT. Its translation: CASSSALITDTQYF.

The rearrangement uses TRBV5-4 and TRBJ2-7, with 14 bases that match TRBD2. V lost 2 bases and J lost 7; bases outside the gene matches: 8. The CDR3 totals 16 residues. Germline V gene sequence: CDR1 SGHNT, CDR2 YYREEE (reference sequence). The CDR3 protein is CASSFAGTSGSNEQYV. The CDR3 DNA follows: TGTGCCAGCAGCTTCGCCGGGACTAGCGGGAGTAATGAGCAGTACGTC.

The V call is TRBV15, the J call TRBJ1-1, with 8 bases matching TRBD1. CDR3 length: 14 amino acids. CDR1 is LNHNV, CDR2 YYDKDF, per germline (reference sequence). V lost 5 bases to trimming and J lost 6 bases; unmatched junction nucleotides: 8. In nucleotides, the CDR3 is TGTGCCACCAGCGCACAGACAGGGGATGCTGAAGCTTTCTTT. Protein product: CATSAQTGDAEAFF.

This chain joins TRBV15 and TRBJ2-1, with D tentatively TRBD1 or TRBD2 (5 bases each). The CDR3 spans 12 residues. Trimming removed 0 bases at V and 9 bases at J, with 6 bases between. Germline CDR1 reads LNHNV; CDR2 reads YYDKDF (reference sequence). DNA for the CDR3: TGTGCCACCAGCAGAGAGGGGGTTGAGCAGTTCTTC. Translated: CATSREGVEQFF.

This sequence joins TRBV18 and TRBJ1-2, with TRBD1 matching 9 bases. This CDR3 has 15 residues. Germline V CDR1 and CDR2: KGHSH, LQKENI. The V gene end was trimmed by 3 bases and the J gene end by 1 base; junction bases not matched to a gene: 3. CDR3 amino acids: CASSPGQGDNYGYTF. DNA for the CDR3: TGTGCCAGCTCACCGGGACAGGGCGATAACTATGGCTACACCTTC.

The chain combines TRBV27 with TRBJ2-7; 10 positions match TRBD2. Germline V gene sequence: CDR1 MNHEY, CDR2 SMNVEV (reference sequence). The length of the CDR3 is 16 residues. V shed 2 bases and J 2 bases; nucleotides not matched to a gene: 6. Here the CDR3 DNA reads TGTGCCAGCAGTTTAATTCCAGCGGGAGGGACCTACGAGCAGTACTTC. This encodes CASSLIPAGGTYEQYF.

The V gene is TRBV18, the J gene TRBJ2-5; no firm D call. The germline V and J ends were trimmed by 2 bases and 5 bases, with 9 bases remaining between them. Per the germline V gene, CDR1 is KGHSH and CDR2 is LQKENI. CDR3 length: 13 amino acids. CDR3: CASSPGPGETQYF. CDR3 coding DNA: TGTGCCAGCTCACCAGGCCCCGGGGAGACCCAGTACTTC.

The V and J genes are TRBV18 and TRBJ2-2, with a possible D match to TRBD1 (5 bases). This CDR3 has 18 residues. V lost 4 bases, J lost 6 bases, and 24 bases lay in between. Germline CDR1 reads KGHSH; CDR2 reads LQKENI. The CDR3 reads CASSLATQGARRAGELFF. DNA of the CDR3: TGTGCCAGCTCACTTGCAACCCAGGGCGCGCGAAGAGCCGGGGAGCTGTTTTTT.

This clone was detected only a few times. The chain joins TRBV4-3 to TRBJ1-2; no clear D. Germline V gene sequence: CDR1 LGHNA, CDR2 YSLEER. This CDR3 region has 14 residues. V was cut by 0 bases and J by 8 bases, with 13 bases left in between. CDR3 protein: CASSQEAFRSGYTF. The CDR3 bases are TGCGCCAGCAGCCAAGAAGCTTTCCGTAGCGGCTACACCTTC.

V usage is TRBV5-1 and J usage is TRBJ2-1; 7 nucleotides align to TRBD2. J lost 3 bases, V lost 2 bases, and 8 bases had no gene match. The CDR3 contains 16 residues. CDR1 and CDR2 from the germline V gene are SGHRS and YFSETQ. Written as DNA, the CDR3 is TGCGCCAGCAGCTTCCAGAGCGGGACCTTCTACAATGAGCAGTTCTTC. Its translation: CASSFQSGTFYNEQFF.

V and J are TRBV7-2 and TRBJ2-1, with 7 bases identical to TRBD2. Per the germline V gene, CDR1 is SGHTA and CDR2 is FQGNSA. CDR3 length equals 15 residues. V lost 5 bases to trimming and J lost 4 bases; unmatched junction nucleotides: 8. CDR3 sequence reads: CASSVYPGGYNEQFF. The CDR3 coding sequence is TGTGCCAGCAGCGTTTATCCGGGAGGTTACAATGAGCAGTTCTTC.

This chain joins TRBV2 and TRBJ2-7; 9 bases fit TRBD1. The CDR3 runs 14 residues. From germline, CDR1 is SNHLY and CDR2 FYNNEI. V lost 7 bases and J lost 5; bases outside the gene matches: 9. CDR3 DNA sequence: TGTGCCAGCAAGGGGGACAGGGCAGCCCACGAGCAGTACTTC. As protein: CASKGDRAAHEQYF.

The genes are TRBV19 and TRBJ1-2, with 7 bases aligning to TRBD1. The V segment lost 3 bases and the J segment 5 bases; nucleotides outside the gene matches: 6. This CDR3 contains 14 residues. In germline, CDR1 is LNHDA, CDR2 SQIVND (reference sequence). The CDR3 region is CASSIGQAYYGYTF. CDR3 coding DNA: TGTGCCAGTAGTATTGGACAGGCTTATTATGGCTACACCTTC.

The chain links TRBV6-1 to TRBJ1-3, with TRBD1 as a possible D gene (5 bases). Trimming pared 6 bases from V and 5 bases from J, leaving 14 bases between. Germline-derived CDR1 and CDR2 are MNHNS and SASEGT. This CDR3 is built from 14 residues. DNA for the CDR3: TGTGCCAGCAGCGAGGGACCGGGCAGAAACACCATATATTTT. Its translation is CASSEGPGRNTIYF.

Concerning this clone itself: Sequence at one end of the junction differs from germline and may be a read error. The identical CDR3 is also encoded by other nucleotide sequences in the sample. The J gene is TRBJ1-1, the V gene TRBV6-5, with D hard to call. Germline V gives CDR1 MNHEY, CDR2 SVGAGI. This CDR3 comprises 13 residues. The CDR3 sequence is CASSYSERDVTFF. The CDR3 nucleotides are TGTGCCAGCAGCTACTCGGAAAGGGATGTAACTTTCTTT.

CDR3 nucleotide sequence: TGTGCCAGCAGCTTAGTAAGGGCAGTCACTGAAGCTTTCTTT. Translated, it gives CASSLVRAVTEAFF. The rearrangement joins TRBV7-2 to TRBJ1-1; D not certain. The germline V gene encodes CDR1 SGHTA and CDR2 FQGNSA. Trimming took 1 base from V and 4 from J, leaving 10 bases between them. The CDR3 is 14 residues long.

The V call is TRBV5-6, the J call TRBJ2-7; D might be TRBD1 (6 bases). CDR1 and CDR2 (germline): SGHDT, YYEEEE. The germline V and J ends were trimmed by 6 bases and 1 base, with 17 bases remaining between them. This CDR3 is built from 15 residues. CDR3 coding DNA: TGTGCCAGCACCTGGGGACACACTTTGTCCTACGAGCAGTACTTC. Translation: CASTWGHTLSYEQYF.

V gene TRBV5-4 combines with J gene TRBJ2-5; 8 nucleotides line up with TRBD1. Germline trimming cut 0 bases from V and 2 bases from J; bases unmatched to any gene: 0. The CDR3 is 14 amino acids. Germline lookup yields CDR1 SGHNT and CDR2 YYREEE (reference sequence). For the CDR3, the DNA is TGTGCCAGCAGCTTGGGGACAGGGCAAGAGACCCAGTACTTC. This encodes CASSLGTGQETQYF.

The chain uses TRBV18 and TRBJ2-5; 8 nucleotides line up with TRBD2. The V and J ends lost 10 bases and 2 bases, in that order; junction bases with no gene match: 12. This CDR3 has 15 amino acids. From germline, CDR1 is KGHSH and CDR2 LQKENI. The CDR3 sequence: CATSRGGGGQETQYF. The CDR3 DNA follows: TGTGCCACCTCCCGGGGGGGAGGTGGTCAAGAGACCCAGTACTTC.

This clone came up once. This chain connects TRBV5-8 to TRBJ2-3, with a weak D call TRBD2 (5 bases). The length of the CDR3 is 13 residues. Germline-derived CDR1 and CDR2 are SGHTS and YDEGEE. Trimming left V 1 base short and J 5 bases short, with 8 bases between. The CDR3, as DNA: TGTGCCAGCAGCTTGCAGGCGGGAGATACGCAGTATTTT. This encodes CASSLQAGDTQYF.

The V gene is TRBV30, the J gene TRBJ2-7; tentative D call: TRBD2 (6 bases). Per the germline V gene, CDR1 is GTSNPN and CDR2 is SVGIG (reference sequence). V was pared by 5 bases and J by 6 bases, with 17 bases between. The CDR3 covers 13 residues. This CDR3 is CAWGGGSHAEQYF. In nucleotides, the CDR3 is TGTGCCTGGGGTGGGGGGTCCCATGCCGAGCAGTACTTC.